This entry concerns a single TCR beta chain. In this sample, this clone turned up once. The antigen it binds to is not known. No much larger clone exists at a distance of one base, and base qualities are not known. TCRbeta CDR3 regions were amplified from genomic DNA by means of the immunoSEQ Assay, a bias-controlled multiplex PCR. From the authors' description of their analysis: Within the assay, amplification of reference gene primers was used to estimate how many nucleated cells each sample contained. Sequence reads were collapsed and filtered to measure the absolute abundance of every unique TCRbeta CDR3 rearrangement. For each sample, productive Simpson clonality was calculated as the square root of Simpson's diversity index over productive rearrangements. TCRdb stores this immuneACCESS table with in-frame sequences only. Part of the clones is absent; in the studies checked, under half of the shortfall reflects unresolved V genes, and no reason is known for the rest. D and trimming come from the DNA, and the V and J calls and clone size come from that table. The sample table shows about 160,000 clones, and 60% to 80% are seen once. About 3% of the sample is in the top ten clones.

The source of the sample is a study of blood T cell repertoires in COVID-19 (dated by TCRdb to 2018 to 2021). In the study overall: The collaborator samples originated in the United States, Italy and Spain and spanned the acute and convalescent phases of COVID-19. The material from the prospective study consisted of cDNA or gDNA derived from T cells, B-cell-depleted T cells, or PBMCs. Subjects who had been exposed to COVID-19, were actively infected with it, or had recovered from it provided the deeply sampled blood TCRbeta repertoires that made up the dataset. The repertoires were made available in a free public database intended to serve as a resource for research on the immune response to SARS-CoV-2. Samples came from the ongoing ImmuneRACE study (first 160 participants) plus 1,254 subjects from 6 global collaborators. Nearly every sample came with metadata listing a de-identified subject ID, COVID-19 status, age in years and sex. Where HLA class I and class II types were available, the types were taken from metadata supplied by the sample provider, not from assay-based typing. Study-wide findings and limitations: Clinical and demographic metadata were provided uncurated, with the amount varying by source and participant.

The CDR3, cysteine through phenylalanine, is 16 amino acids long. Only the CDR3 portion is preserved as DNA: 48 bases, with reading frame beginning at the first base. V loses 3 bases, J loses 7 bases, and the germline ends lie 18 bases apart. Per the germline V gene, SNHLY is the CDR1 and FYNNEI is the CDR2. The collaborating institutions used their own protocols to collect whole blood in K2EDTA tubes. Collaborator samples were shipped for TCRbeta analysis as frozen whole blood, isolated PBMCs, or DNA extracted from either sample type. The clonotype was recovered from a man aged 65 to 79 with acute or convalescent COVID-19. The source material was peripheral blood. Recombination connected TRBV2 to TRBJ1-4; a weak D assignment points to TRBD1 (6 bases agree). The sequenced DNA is TGTGCCAGCAGTGAGTTCGGGGGGGGCACCGGTGAAAAACTGTTTTTT. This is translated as CASSEFGGGTGEKLFF.